This TCR beta chain was recovered during a study of T cells after yellow fever vaccination. Germline CDR1 and CDR2: SGHRS and YFSETQ. V was cut by 1 base and J by 1 base, with 8 bases left in between. CDR3 length equals 14 residues. This clonotype was seen many times. TCRdb ran MiXCR on the 5' RACE reads and lists one entry per CDR3 protein. The sample consists of 100,000 to 150,000 distinct CDR3 sequences, more than 6% of them appearing once. The TCR comes from a man younger than 30 who received the YFV17D yellow fever vaccine. The chain combines TRBV5-1 with TRBJ1-1; D gene ambiguous. This sample comprised CD4+ T cells sorted from PBMCs, obtained roughly 10 days after the first yellow fever vaccination. CDR3 in DNA: TGCGCCAGCAGCTTGTTCGACCCGAACACTGAAGCTTTCTTT. Its protein is CASSLFDPNTEAFF.